One and the same sample provided the 21 T cell receptor beta chains below, sequenced in a study of Tregs in tolerant kidney transplant recipients. The nonmyeloablative bone marrow transplants came from related graft donors, with transient mixed chimerism. Some clones are missing from TCRdb's copy, which holds only in-frame ones; the method was immunoSEQ multiplex PCR. The sample shows tens of thousands of clones, approximately 90% of them seen only once. Source: CD8+ T cells from blood (PBMCs), taken 24 months after the transplant. Receptors were obtained from a human patient who received a combined kidney and bone marrow transplant. Some T cells may have come from the graft donor.

This chain joins TRBV27 and TRBJ2-3; 7 bases map to TRBD2. The junction had 6 bases not matched to a gene; V was cut back by 6 bases and J by 0 bases. Looked up from germline, CDR1 is MNHEY and CDR2 is SMNVEV (reference sequence). The CDR3 is 15 residues long. DNA of the CDR3: TGTGCCAGCAGAAGACTAGCAGCAAGCACAGATACGCAGTATTTT. Its translation: CASRRLAASTDTQYF.

The chain uses TRBV9 and TRBJ2-5; possibly TRBD1 for D (5 bases). The V gene's germline CDR1 is SGDLS and CDR2 YYNGEE. The ends were cut back, 0 bases at V and 5 bases at J, with 11 bases in the middle. This CDR3 region has 14 residues. CDR3 residues: CASSVGRAPETQYF. The CDR3 region has the DNA TGTGCCAGCAGCGTAGGCAGGGCCCCGGAGACCCAGTACTTC.

The gene calls are TRBV7-2 and TRBJ2-5; D perhaps matches TRBD2 (5 bases). The DNA end lines up better with TRBJ2-7; the J call may be wrong. The CDR3 totals 16 residues. Germline V gene sequence: CDR1 SGHTA, CDR2 FQGNSA. The CDR3 bases are TGTGCCAGCAGCTTAATTGGAAGCGGATTCACTTACGAGCAGTACTTC. It encodes CASSLIGSGFTYEQYF.

Note on this clone: The sample holds other DNA sequences that translate to the same CDR3. V is TRBV19 and J is TRBJ1-6; no definite D call. The CDR3 has 12 residues. The germline CDR1 and CDR2 sequences are LNHDA and SQIVND (reference sequence). V gave up 6 bases and J gave up 4 bases, with 4 bases separating them. The CDR3 reads CASRQYNSPLHF. The CDR3 DNA reads as TGTGCCAGTAGACAGTATAATTCACCCCTCCACTTT.

This rearrangement joins TRBV2 to TRBJ1-2, with 12 nucleotides matching TRBD1. This CDR3 contains 17 residues. With 10 bases clipped from V and 8 bases from J, the junction kept 20 bases outside the gene matches. The germline CDR1 and CDR2 sequences are SNHLY and FYNNEI. CDR3 DNA: TGTGCCAACGAAAACCGGGACAGGGGGCGATCGTTGGGGGGCTACACCTTC. Its translation: CANENRDRGRSLGGYTF.

The J gene is TRBJ1-1, the V gene TRBV19, with D maybe TRBD1 (5 bases). This CDR3 region has 12 residues. V lost 8 bases, J lost 3 bases, and 10 bases lay in between. Germline V gene data show CDR1 as LNHDA and CDR2 as SQIVND (reference sequence). CDR3 loop: CASCREDTEAFF. The CDR3 region has the DNA TGTGCCAGTTGCAGGGAGGACACTGAAGCTTTCTTT. The full variable domain, completed using reference TRBV19 and TRBJ1-1, is DGGITQSPKYLFRKEGQNVTLSCEQNLNHDAMYWYRQDPGQGLRLIYYSQIVNDFQKGDIAEGYSVSREKKESFPLTVTSAQKNPTAFYLCASCREDTEAFFGQGTRLTVV.

The V and J genes are TRBV11-3 and TRBJ1-1; weak D call: TRBD1 (6 bases). The V end was cut by 5 bases, the J end by 5 bases, with 12 bases between. The CDR3 loop spans 13 amino acids. Per the germline V gene, CDR1 is SGHNT and CDR2 is YENEEA. As DNA, the CDR3 is TGTGCCAGCAGCCCGACAGGCTTGACTGAAGCTTTCTTT. Protein sequence: CASSPTGLTEAFF.

The rearrangement joins TRBV5-1 to TRBJ2-3; 9 bases are shared with TRBD1. V dropped 0 bases and J dropped 0; count of bases not matched to a gene: 8. Germline V lookup: CDR1 SGHRS, CDR2 YFSETQ. There are 18 residues in the CDR3. Here the CDR3 reads CASSLEGQGFTSTDTQYF. The DNA of the CDR3 is TGCGCCAGCAGCTTGGAGGGACAGGGATTTACTAGCACAGATACGCAGTATTTT. Using reference TRBV5-1 and TRBJ2-3 for the parts outside the CDR3, the full variable domain is KAGVTQTPRYLIKTRGQQVTLSCSPISGHRSVSWYQQTPGQGLQFLFEYFSETQRNKGNFPGRFSGRQFSNSRSEMNVSTLELGDSALYLCASSLEGQGFTSTDTQYFGPGTRLTVL.

The chain joins TRBV7-8 to TRBJ2-1; 10 nucleotides align to TRBD2. With 1 base clipped from V and 10 bases from J, the junction kept 7 bases outside the gene matches. The length of the CDR3 is 15 residues. From germline, CDR1 is SGHVS and CDR2 FQNEAQ. CDR3 region: CASSLETGTSDEQFF. The CDR3 DNA follows: TGTGCCAGCAGCTTAGAGACCGGGACTAGCGACGAGCAGTTCTTC.

The CDR3 DNA sequence: TGTGCCAGCAGCCACCCTGAGGGAGGGAAGTATGGCTACACCTTC. This codes for CASSHPEGGKYGYTF. V and J are TRBV28 and TRBJ1-2; D gene uncertain. V was shortened by 6 bases and J by 5 bases, with 19 bases between the two germline ends. The CDR3 is 15 amino acids. CDR1 and CDR2 (germline): MDHEN, SYDVKM.

The CDR3 DNA follows: TGTGCCAGCAGCTCTCCGGGTGGCTACTCCTACAATGAGCAGTTCTTC. Protein product: CASSSPGGYSYNEQFF. The chain employs TRBV27 and TRBJ2-1; D gene ambiguous. Trimming cost V 6 bases and J 0 bases, with 15 bases left between them. This CDR3 contains 16 residues. The germline gives CDR1 MNHEY, CDR2 SMNVEV (reference sequence).

CDR3 nucleotides: TGTGCCAGCAGCCCGACCAGGGAAAACACCATATATTTT. This sequence encodes CASSPTRENTIYF. The J gene is TRBJ1-3, the V gene TRBV4-2; possible D gene TRBD1, 5 bases. Germline V gives CDR1 LGHNA, CDR2 YNFKEQ. V was clipped by 4 bases and J by 6 bases, with 10 bases between them. The CDR3 spans 13 residues.

This rearrangement joins TRBV28 to TRBJ1-4; perhaps TRBD1 as D (6 bases). Germline V gene sequence: CDR1 MDHEN, CDR2 SYDVKM. V was shortened by 6 bases and J by 11 bases, with 22 bases between the two germline ends. The CDR3 runs to 15 residues. The DNA for the CDR3 is TGTGCCAGCAGCCTCCCGGGACAAAGGGGTGGGAAACTGTTTTTT. It codes for CASSLPGQRGGKLFF.

The gene calls are TRBV7-9 and TRBJ2-1; the match to TRBD2 covers 11 bases. Germline-derived CDR1 and CDR2 are SEHNR and FQNEAQ (reference sequence). This CDR3 region has 14 residues. Trimming removed 0 bases from V and 12 bases from J; junction bases left unmatched: 4. CDR3 amino acids: CASSLAGLAGPQFF. The CDR3 DNA sequence: TGTGCCAGCAGCTTAGCTGGACTAGCGGGCCCGCAGTTCTTC.

The chain is built from TRBV2 and TRBJ2-7; D is perhaps TRBD2 (6 bases). Trimming took 6 bases from V and 7 from J, leaving 19 bases between them. The CDR3 is 14 residues long. Per germline, CDR1 SNHLY and CDR2 FYNNEI. Here the CDR3 reads CASSVSRGAGEQYF. In nucleotides, the CDR3 is TGTGCCAGCAGCGTCTCGCGGGGAGCTGGGGAGCAGTACTTC.

The rearrangement uses TRBV19 and TRBJ2-1, with TRBD2 matching 11 bases. CDR1 LNHDA and CDR2 SQIVND come from the germline V gene (reference sequence). Trimming took 7 bases from V and 3 from J; bases not matched to a gene: 8. CDR3 size: 16 residues. The CDR3 sequence is CASTPGLAGYYNEQFF. DNA for the CDR3: TGTGCCAGTACCCCCGGACTAGCGGGCTACTACAATGAGCAGTTCTTC.

The chain recombines TRBV19 with TRBJ2-7; the match to TRBD1 covers 9 bases. Germline CDR1 reads LNHDA; CDR2 reads SQIVND (reference sequence). The trim removed 6 bases at V and 2 bases at J, leaving 5 bases unmatched. The CDR3 runs to 14 residues. In DNA, the CDR3 is TGTGCCAGTAGGCCGGGACAGGGAGCCTACGAGCAGTACTTC. Residues: CASRPGQGAYEQYF.

V and J are TRBV9 and TRBJ1-2; D gene unclear. The CDR3 is 13 amino acids. V lost 0 bases and J 3 bases, leaving 6 bases between the germline ends. Germline values: CDR1 SGDLS, CDR2 YYNGEE. The CDR3 DNA reads TGTGCCAGCAGCGTAGGTCCTTACTATGGCTACACCTTC. Its protein product is CASSVGPYYGYTF.

The CDR3 DNA reads TGTGCCAGCCGCCTGGGGACTAGCGGGGAGAACAATGAGCAGTTCTTC. The encoded protein is CASRLGTSGENNEQFF. The chain joins TRBV7-3 to TRBJ2-1; TRBD2 agrees at 13 bases. CDR1 and CDR2 (germline): SGHTA, FQGTGA. The CDR3 spans 16 residues. V was pared by 8 bases and J by 5 bases, with 9 bases of the junction left unmatched.

In DNA form, the CDR3 reads TGTGCCAGCAGCTGGACAGGGAGGGAGCTGTTTTTT. Translated, it gives CASSWTGRELFF. V gene TRBV11-2 combines with J gene TRBJ2-2, with 8 bases lining up with TRBD1. The CDR3 has 12 residues. From germline, CDR1 is SGHAT and CDR2 FQNNGV. Trimming took 4 bases from V and 9 from J; bases not matched to a gene: 1.

The chain joins TRBV4-1 to TRBJ2-5, with no clear D. The CDR3 is 15 residues long. The germline V gene encodes CDR1 MGHRA and CDR2 YSYEKL. Deletions cut 0 bases from V and 2 bases from J, with 10 bases between. CDR3 coding DNA: TGCGCCAGCAGCCAAGAGTTCACGGTTCAAGAGACCCAGTACTTC. As protein: CASSQEFTVQETQYF.